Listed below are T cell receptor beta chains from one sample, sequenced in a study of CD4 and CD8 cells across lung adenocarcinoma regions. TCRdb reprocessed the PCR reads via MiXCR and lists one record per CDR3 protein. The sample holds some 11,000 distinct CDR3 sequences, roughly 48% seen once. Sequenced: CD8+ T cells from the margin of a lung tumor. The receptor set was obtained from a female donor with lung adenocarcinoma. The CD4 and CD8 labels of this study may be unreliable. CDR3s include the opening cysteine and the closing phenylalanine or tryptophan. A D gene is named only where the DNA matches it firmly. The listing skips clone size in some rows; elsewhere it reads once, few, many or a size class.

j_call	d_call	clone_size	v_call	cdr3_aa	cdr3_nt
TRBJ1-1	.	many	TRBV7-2	CASSLYLGDTEAFF	TGTGCCAGCAGCTTATACCTGGGGGACACTGAAGCTTTCTTT
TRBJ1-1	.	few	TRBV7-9	CASSTAGRFTEAFF	TGTGCCAGCTCCACGGCGGGGAGGTTCACTGAAGCTTTCTTT
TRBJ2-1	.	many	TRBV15	CATSTRTNEQFF	TGTGCCACCAGCACCAGGACCAATGAGCAGTTCTTC
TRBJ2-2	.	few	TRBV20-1	CSARDRGTATNTGELFF	TGCAGTGCTAGAGATCGGGGGACCGCAACGAACACCGGGGAGCTGTTTTTT
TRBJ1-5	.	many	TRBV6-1	CASRIGYQPQHF	TGTGCCAGCAGGATCGGGTATCAGCCCCAGCATTTT
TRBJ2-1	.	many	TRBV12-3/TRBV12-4	CASSLGLGGRHNEQFF	TGTGCCAGCAGTTTAGGGCTTGGCGGTCGGCACAATGAGCAGTTCTTC
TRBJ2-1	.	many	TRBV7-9	CASSFTGSPYNEQFF	TGTGCCAGCAGCTTTACAGGCAGTCCTTACAATGAGCAGTTCTTC
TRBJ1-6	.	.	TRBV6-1	CASNQEYNSPLHF	TGTGCCAGCAATCAGGAGTATAATTCACCCCTCCACTTT
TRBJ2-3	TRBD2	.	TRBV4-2	CASSQDLLAGRTDTQYF	TGTGCCAGCAGCCAAGATCTACTAGCGGGACGCACAGATACGCAGTATTTT
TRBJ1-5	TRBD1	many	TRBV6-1	CASRLSPGTDGGQPQHF	TGTGCCAGCAGACTATCTCCCGGGACAGATGGGGGTCAGCCCCAGCATTTT
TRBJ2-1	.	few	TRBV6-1	CASTSDQYNEQFF	TGTGCCAGCACCTCAGACCAGTACAATGAGCAGTTCTTC
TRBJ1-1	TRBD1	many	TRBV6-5	CASRQLGGQGLMNTEAFF	TGTGCCAGCAGACAACTAGGGGGACAGGGGCTCATGAACACTGAAGCTTTCTTT
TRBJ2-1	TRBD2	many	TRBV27	CASSITSGGASEQFF	TGTGCCAGCAGTATAACTAGCGGGGGGGCGAGTGAGCAGTTCTTC
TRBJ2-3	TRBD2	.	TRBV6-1	CASLGLAGVSSGTQFF	TGTGCCAGCCTGGGTCTAGCGGGGGTGAGCTCCGGTACGCAGTTTTTT
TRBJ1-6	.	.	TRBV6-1	CASKAGLRGSYNSPLHF	TGTGCCAGCAAAGCAGGACTTCGGGGGTCCTATAATTCACCCCTCCACTTT
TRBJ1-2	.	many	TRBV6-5	CASSWPGKGYTF	TGTGCCAGCAGTTGGCCCGGGAAAGGCTACACCTTC
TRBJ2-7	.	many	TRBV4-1	CASSQDSGFDEQYF	TGCGCCAGCAGCCAAGATTCGGGTTTCGACGAGCAGTACTTC
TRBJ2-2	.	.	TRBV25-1	CASGELYTGELFF	TGTGCCAGCGGAGAGTTGTACACCGGGGAGCTGTTTTTT
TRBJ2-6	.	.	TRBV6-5	CASSYGDSSSGAYVQNF	TGTGCCAGCAGTTACGGGGACTCTAGCTCTGGGGCCTACGTCCAGAATTTC
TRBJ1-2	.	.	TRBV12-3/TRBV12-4	CASSWTASDGYTF	TGTGCCAGCAGTTGGACGGCTAGCGATGGCTACACCTTC
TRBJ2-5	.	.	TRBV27	CASSLTGTGEPQDF	TGTGCCAGCAGTCTCACCGGGACCGGGGAGCCCCAGGACTTC
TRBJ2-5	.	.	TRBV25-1	CASGKGQIQETQYF	TGTGCCAGCGGAAAAGGACAGATCCAAGAGACCCAGTACTTC
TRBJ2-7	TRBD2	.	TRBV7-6	CASGRGGRDQETQYF	TGTGCCAGCGGCCGGGGGGGCCGTGACCAAGAGACGCAGTACTTC
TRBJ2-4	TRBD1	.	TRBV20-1	CSAGVTGGAKNIQYF	TGCAGTGCCGGCGTGACAGGGGGAGCCAAAAACATTCAGTACTTC
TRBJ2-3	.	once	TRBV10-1	CARGPNGQDMQYF	TGCGCCAGGGGCCCAAATGGTCAAGACATGCAGTATTTC
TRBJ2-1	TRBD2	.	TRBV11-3	CASSLDGTSGRGDEQFF	TGTGCCAGCAGCTTAGATGGGACTAGCGGGAGGGGGGATGAGCAGTTCTTC
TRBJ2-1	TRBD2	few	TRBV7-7	CVSSRGLAGVETQFF	TGTGTCAGCAGCCGGGGACTAGCGGGGGTAGAGACCCAGTTCTTC
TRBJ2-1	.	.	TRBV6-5	CASSYSSRLPNNREQFF	TGTGCCAGCAGTTACTCGAGCCGACTTCCAAATAACAGAGAGCAGTTCTTC
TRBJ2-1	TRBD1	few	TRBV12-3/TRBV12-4	CASSFISGDSDSNEQFF	TGTGCCAGCAGTTTCATCTCAGGGGACAGCGATTCTAATGAGCAGTTCTTC
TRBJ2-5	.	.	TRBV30	CAWSSWARGFQETQYF	TGTGCCTGGAGTTCTTGGGCGAGGGGCTTCCAAGAGACCCAGTACTTC
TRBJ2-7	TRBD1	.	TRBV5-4	CASSSTGTGGYEQYF	TGTGCCAGCAGCTCGACCGGGACAGGGGGCTACGAGCAGTACTTC
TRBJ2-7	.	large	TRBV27	CASSPPGQGSGEQYF	TGTGCCAGCAGTCCGCCGGGACAAGGGAGTGGGGAGCAGTACTTC